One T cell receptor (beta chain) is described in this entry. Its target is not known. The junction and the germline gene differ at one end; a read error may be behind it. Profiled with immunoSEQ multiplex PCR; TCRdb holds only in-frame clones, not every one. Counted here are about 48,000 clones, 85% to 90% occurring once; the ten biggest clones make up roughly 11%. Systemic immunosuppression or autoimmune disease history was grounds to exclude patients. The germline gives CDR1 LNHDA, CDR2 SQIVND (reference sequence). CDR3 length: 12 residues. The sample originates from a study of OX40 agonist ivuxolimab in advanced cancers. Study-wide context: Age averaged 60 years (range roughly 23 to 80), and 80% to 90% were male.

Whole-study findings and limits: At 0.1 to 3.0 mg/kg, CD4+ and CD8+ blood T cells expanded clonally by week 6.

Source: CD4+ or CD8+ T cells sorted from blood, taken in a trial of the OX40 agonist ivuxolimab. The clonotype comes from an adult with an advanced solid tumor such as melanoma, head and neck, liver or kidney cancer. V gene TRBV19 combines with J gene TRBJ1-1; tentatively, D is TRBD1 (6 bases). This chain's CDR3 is CASSIVGQPSHF. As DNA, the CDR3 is TGTGCCAGTAGTATAGTAGGACAGCCTAGCCACTTT. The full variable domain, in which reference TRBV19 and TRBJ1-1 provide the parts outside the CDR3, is DGGITQSPKYLFRKEGQNVTLSCEQNLNHDAMYWYRQDPGQGLRLIYYSQIVNDFQKGDIAEGYSVSREKKESFPLTVTSAQKNPTAFYLCASSIVGQPSHFGQGTRLTVV.